This T cell receptor (beta chain) emerged from a study of T cells in localized non-small cell lung cancer (TCRdb year 2020). Notes on the research overall: T cell repertoires of about 240 early-stage NSCLC patients were analyzed, with tumors being compared against uninvolved tumor-adjacent lungs. The cohort was made up of 200 to 250 treatment-naive NSCLC patients whose localized lung tumors had been resected. Of the NSCLC patients, over 120 were male and approximately 97 were female, and the mean age was approximately 69 years.

At diagnosis, peripheral blood, uninvolved tumor-adjacent lung and tumor were collected and stored as a combination of fresh-frozen and FFPE material. For TCR repertoire profiling, the blood samples were analyzed as peripheral blood mononuclear cells. For this clone: Its target antigen remains unknown. No base-level quality is on record; no much larger clone is a single base apart.

There are 13 amino acids in the CDR3, from cysteine to phenylalanine inclusive. Of the read, only the CDR3 DNA is kept; its 39 bases are in frame from base 1. Per the germline V gene (reference sequence), SEHNR is the CDR1 and FQNEAQ is the CDR2. The junction shows trimming of 5 bases on V and 3 bases on J, and the gene matches do not reach 3 bases of it. The immunoSEQ Assay was used to sequence TCR beta CDR3 regions from DNA. In the source study's methods: T cell density was computed as TCR beta template counts normalized to usable DNA estimated by amplifying housekeeping genes. Using the preseqR package, richness was estimated by extrapolating to 120,000 templates for tissue samples and 400,000 templates for PBMC samples. Clonality was defined as one minus Pielou's evenness. Tissue-enriched TCRs were identified through differential abundance testing performed on productive amino-acid clonotypes, with a minimum total count of 5 and an alpha of 0.1. The Jaccard Index and the Morisita Overlap Index were used to quantify repertoire overlap between compartments. TCR beta CDR3s were clustered by GLIPH together with public tetramer-defined viral CDR3s, and at least three viral sequences plus V-gene enrichment were required for viral motifs. TCRdb took this table from immuneACCESS and kept in-frame rearrangements with V and J called. Such tables lack part of the clones; where checked against another copy, unresolved V genes explain under half of the gap, and the rest is unexplained. D and trimming come from the DNA, and the V and J calls and clone size come from that table. This sample has 23,000 or so clones in its table, and about 90% of those were observed once. The top ten clonotypes cover about 29% of the sample.

On the study overall, not on this receptor specifically: Higher T cell density in blood was associated with longer overall survival, whereas higher clonality in adjacent lung was associated with shorter survival. Uninvolved tumor-adjacent lung showed the highest T cell clonality, higher than tumor, which suggests more focused antigenic responses in the adjacent lung. Because of the exploratory design, TCR variables were selected using unadjusted p-values without false-discovery rate correction. Of the top 100 tumor clones, a median of around 57 were detected in paired uninvolved adjacent lung; about 26 were also among that lung's top 100. Multi-region tumor sequencing was not performed, so intratumor heterogeneity could not be excluded.

Recombination connected TRBV7-9 to TRBJ2-7, with 8 bases in between that match TRBD1. The sample consisted of peripheral blood, taken before any cancer treatment. The clonotype was recovered from a male donor at least 60 years old with stage I squamous cell lung carcinoma. The base sequence is TGTGCCAGCAGCCCCAGGGGGCTCTACGAGCAGTACTTC. Its protein is CASSPRGLYEQYF.